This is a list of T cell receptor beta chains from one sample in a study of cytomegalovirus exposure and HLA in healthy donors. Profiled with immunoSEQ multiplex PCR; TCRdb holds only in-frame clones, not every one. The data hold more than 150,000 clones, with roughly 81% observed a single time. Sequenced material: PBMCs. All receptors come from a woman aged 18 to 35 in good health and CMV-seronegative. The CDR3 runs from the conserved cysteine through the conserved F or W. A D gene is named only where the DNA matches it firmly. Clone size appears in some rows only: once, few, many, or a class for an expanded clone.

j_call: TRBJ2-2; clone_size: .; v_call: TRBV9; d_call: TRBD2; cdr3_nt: TGTGCCAGCAGCACCGGACTAGCGAACACCGGGGAGCTGTTTTTT; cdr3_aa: CASSTGLANTGELFF
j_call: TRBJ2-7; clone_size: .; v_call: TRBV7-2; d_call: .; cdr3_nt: TGTGCCAGCAGCCGGAGCGGACAGAGGGAGCAGTACTTC; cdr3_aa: CASSRSGQREQYF
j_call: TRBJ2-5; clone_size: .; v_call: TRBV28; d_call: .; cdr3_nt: TGTGCCAGCAGTTTAAGGGGTGGAGAGACCCAGTACTTC; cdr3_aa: CASSLRGGETQYF
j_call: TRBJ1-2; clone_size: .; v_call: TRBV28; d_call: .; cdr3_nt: TGTGCCAGCAGTTTAATCGGCCAGGTCTATGGCTACACCTTC; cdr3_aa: CASSLIGQVYGYTF
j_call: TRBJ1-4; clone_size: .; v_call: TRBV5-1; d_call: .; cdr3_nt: TGCGCCAGCAGCTCCCCAGGAATTAATGAAAAACTGTTTTTT; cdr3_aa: CASSSPGINEKLFF
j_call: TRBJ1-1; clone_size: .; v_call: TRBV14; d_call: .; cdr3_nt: TGTGCCAGCAGCCACTTGAGTAGGGGCACTGAAGCTTTCTTT; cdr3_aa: CASSHLSRGTEAFF
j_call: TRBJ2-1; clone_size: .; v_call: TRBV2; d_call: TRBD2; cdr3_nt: TGTGCCAGCACCGGGAGAGAGACTAGCGGGAGAATAGTCCCCTACAATGAGCAGTTCTTC; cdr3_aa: CASTGRETSGRIVPYNEQFF
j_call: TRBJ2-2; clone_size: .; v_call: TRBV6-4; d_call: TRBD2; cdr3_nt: TGTGCCAGCAGTGAACTAGCGGGAAACACCGGGGAGCTGTTTTTT; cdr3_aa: CASSELAGNTGELFF
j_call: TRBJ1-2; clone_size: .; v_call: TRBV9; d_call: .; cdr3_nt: TGTGCCAGCAGCGTAACCGGACAGCCCTATGGCTACACCTTC; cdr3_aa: CASSVTGQPYGYTF
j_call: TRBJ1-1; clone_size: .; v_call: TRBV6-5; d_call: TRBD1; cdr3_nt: TGTGCCAGCAGTCGGGGACAGGGGACCGAAACTGAAGCTTTCTTT; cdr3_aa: CASSRGQGTETEAFF
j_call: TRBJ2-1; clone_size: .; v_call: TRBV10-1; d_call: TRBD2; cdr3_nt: TGCGCCAGCAGTGCCGGGGGGGGCCCTGCGGTCTTC; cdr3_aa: CASSAGGGPAVF
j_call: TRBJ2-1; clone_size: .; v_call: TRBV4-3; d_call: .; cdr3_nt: TGCGCCAGCAGCCAAGTCTCACAGGGAAGGGGTAATGAGCAGTTCTTC; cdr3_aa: CASSQVSQGRGNEQFF
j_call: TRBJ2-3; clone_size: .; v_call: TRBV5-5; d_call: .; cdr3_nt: TGTGCCAGCAGCTCCATCCCCACAGATACGCAGTATTTT; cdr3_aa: CASSSIPTDTQYF
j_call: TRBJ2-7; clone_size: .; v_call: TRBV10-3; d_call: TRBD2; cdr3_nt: TGTGCCATCAGTGAGCCCAAGGGCGGGAGTGTCTACGAGCAGTACTTC; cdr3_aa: CAISEPKGGSVYEQYF
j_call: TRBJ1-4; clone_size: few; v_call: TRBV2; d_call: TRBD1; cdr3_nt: TGTGCCAGCAGTGGGGGACAGGGCGGCGAAAAACTGTTTTTT; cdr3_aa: CASSGGQGGEKLFF
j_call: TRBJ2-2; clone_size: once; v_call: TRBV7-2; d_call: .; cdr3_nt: TGTGCCAGCAGCTTATCCGGGACGAACACCGGGGAGCTGTTTTTT; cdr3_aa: CASSLSGTNTGELFF
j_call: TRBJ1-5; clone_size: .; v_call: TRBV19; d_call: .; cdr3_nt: TGTGCCAGTAGTATTTCAATAGCTCAGCCCCAGCATTTT; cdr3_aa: CASSISIAQPQHF
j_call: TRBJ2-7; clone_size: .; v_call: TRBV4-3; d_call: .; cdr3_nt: TGCGCCAGCAGCCAAGGTTCGCGGGGCCCCTACGAGCAGTACTTC; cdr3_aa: CASSQGSRGPYEQYF
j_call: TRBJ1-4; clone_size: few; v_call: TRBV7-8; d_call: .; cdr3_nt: TGTGCCAGCAGCTTAGCGGGGAGGGCAGGGTCTGAAAAACTGTTTTTT; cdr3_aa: CASSLAGRAGSEKLFF
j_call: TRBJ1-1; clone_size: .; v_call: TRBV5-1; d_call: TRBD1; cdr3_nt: TGCGCCAGCAGCTTGGAGGGGACAGGGCTTACTGAAGCTTTCTTT; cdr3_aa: CASSLEGTGLTEAFF
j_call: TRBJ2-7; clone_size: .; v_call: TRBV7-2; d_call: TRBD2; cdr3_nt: TGTGCCAGCACCTTGGGGTTGGCGGGGGACTACGAGCAGTACTTC; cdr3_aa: CASTLGLAGDYEQYF
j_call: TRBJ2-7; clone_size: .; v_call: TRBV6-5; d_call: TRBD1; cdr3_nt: TGTGCCAGCAGTTCCGACAGGGACTACGAGCAGTACTTC; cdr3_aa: CASSSDRDYEQYF
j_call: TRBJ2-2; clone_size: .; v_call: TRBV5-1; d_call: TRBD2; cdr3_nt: TGCGCCAGCAGCTACAGACTAGCAGAGAACACCGGGGAGCTGTTTTTT; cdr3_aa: CASSYRLAENTGELFF
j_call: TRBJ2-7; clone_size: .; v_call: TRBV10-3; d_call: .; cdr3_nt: TGTGCCATCAGTGAGTCATTCCCCTACGAGCAGTACTTC; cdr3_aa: CAISESFPYEQYF
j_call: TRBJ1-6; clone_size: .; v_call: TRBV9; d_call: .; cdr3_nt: TGTGCCAGCAGCGTAGCCGGTCTTCTTCCAGGCAATAATTCACCCCTCCACTTT; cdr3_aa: CASSVAGLLPGNNSPLHF
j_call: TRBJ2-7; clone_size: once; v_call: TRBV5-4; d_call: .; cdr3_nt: TGTGCCAGCAGCTGGCCTGACAGCTACGAGCAGTACTTC; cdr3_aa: CASSWPDSYEQYF
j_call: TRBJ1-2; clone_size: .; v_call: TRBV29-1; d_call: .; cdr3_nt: TGCAGCGTTGAAGGATCGGGCTATGGCTACACCTTC; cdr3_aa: CSVEGSGYGYTF
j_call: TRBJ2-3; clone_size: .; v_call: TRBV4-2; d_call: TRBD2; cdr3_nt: TGTGCCAGCAGCCTCCCAACCGGCAGCGGGAGTCCAGATACGCAGTATTTT; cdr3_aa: CASSLPTGSGSPDTQYF
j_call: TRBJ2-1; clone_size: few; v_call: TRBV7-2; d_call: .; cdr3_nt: TGTGCCAGCAGCTTAGTGTCGCGCGAGCAGTTCTTC; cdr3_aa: CASSLVSREQFF
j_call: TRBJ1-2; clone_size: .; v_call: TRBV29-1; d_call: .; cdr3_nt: TGCAGCGTTGGAGGAAACTATGGCTACACCTTC; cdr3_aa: CSVGGNYGYTF
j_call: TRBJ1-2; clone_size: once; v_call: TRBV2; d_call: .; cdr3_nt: TGTGCCAGCAGTGAAGCCAGCGCGGCGGGCTACACCTTC; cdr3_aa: CASSEASAAGYTF
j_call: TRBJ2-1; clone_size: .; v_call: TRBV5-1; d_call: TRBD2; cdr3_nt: TGCGCCAGCAGCGGGGGGGTTGGGACTTTCCACAATGAGCAGTTCTTC; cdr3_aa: CASSGGVGTFHNEQFF
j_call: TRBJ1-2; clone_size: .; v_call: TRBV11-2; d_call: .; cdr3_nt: TGTGCCAGCAGCTCACGATTACAGATTAACTATGGCTACACCTTC; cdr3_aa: CASSSRLQINYGYTF
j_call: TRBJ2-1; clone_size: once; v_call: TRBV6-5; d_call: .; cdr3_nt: TGTGCCAGCAGTTACGGGCCGCCAGTCAATGAGCAGTTCTTC; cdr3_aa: CASSYGPPVNEQFF
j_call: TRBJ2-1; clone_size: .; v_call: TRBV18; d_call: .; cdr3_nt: TGTGCCAGCTCACCACTTCTTGGCGGGGATGAGCAGTTCTTC; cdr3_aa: CASSPLLGGDEQFF
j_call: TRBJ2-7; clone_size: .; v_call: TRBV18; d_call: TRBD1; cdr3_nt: TGTGCCAGCTCAACAGGGGGCATCTACGAGCAGTACTTC; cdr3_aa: CASSTGGIYEQYF
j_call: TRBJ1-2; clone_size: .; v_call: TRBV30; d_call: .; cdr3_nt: TGTGCCTGGGCCCCCGAGGGCTATGGCTACACCTTC; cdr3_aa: CAWAPEGYGYTF
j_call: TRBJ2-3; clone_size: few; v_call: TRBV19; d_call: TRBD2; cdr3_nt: TGTGCCAGTAGTACTAGCGGTTCTAGCACAGATACGCAGTATTTT; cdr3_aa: CASSTSGSSTDTQYF
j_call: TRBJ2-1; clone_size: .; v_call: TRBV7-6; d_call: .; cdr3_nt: TGTGCCAGCAGCGCGGGAAGGGAGTGGAATGAGCAGTTCTTC; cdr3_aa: CASSAGREWNEQFF
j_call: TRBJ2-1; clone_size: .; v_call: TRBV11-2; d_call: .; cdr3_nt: TGTGCCAGCAGCTCGAGGGGGAGCGGGGCTCACTACAATGAGCAGTTCTTC; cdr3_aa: CASSSRGSGAHYNEQFF
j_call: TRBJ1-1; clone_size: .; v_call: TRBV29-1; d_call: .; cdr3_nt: TGCAGCGTTGATTTGGACATCGCTTTCTTT; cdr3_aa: CSVDLDIAFF
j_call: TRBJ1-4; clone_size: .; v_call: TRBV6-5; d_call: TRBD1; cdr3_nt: TGTGCCAGCAGTTCCCGGACAGGGGGAATCGGACTGTTTTTT; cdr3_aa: CASSSRTGGIGLFF
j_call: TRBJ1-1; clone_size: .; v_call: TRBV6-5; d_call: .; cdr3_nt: TGTGCCAGCAGCCCCGCCAGGGTCGGAGAAGCTTTCTTT; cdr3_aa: CASSPARVGEAFF
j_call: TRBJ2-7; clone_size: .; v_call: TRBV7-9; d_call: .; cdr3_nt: TGTGCCAGCAGCCGGGGGGCCTCCTACGAGCAGTACTTC; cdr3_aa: CASSRGASYEQYF
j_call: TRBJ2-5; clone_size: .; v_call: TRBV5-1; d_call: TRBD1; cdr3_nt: TGCGCCAGCAGCTTGACAGGGGCAAACCAAGAGACCCAGTACTTC; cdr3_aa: CASSLTGANQETQYF
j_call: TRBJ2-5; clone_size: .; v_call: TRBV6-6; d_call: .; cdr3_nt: TGTGCCAGCAGCGAGTCGCTAGCAGGAGAGACCCAGTACTTC; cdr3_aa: CASSESLAGETQYF
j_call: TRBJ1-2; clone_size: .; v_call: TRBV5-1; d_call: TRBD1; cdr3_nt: TGCGCCAGCAGCTTGGAGCAGGGGGCCTATGGCTACACCTTC; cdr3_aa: CASSLEQGAYGYTF
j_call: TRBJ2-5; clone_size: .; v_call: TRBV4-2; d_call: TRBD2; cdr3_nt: TGTGCCAGCAGCCAAGTCGCGGGGGGGCAGACCCAGTACTTC; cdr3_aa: CASSQVAGGQTQYF